The source of this T cell receptor (beta chain) is a study of blood T cell repertoires in COVID-19. This CDR3 has 14 amino acids. Germline assignment: CDR1 ENHRY and CDR2 SYGVKD. V shed 3 bases and J 11 bases; nucleotides not matched to a gene: 9. Some clones are missing from TCRdb's copy, which holds only in-frame ones; the method was immunoSEQ multiplex PCR. The repertoire holds about 76,000 clones, with about 86% as singletons. The rearrangement uses TRBV10-3 and TRBJ1-4; 7 bases fit TRBD1. Sequencing input: peripheral blood. The receptor was isolated from a human donor in a cohort sampled during active COVID-19. The CDR3 reads CAISDPDRSGKLFF. DNA of the CDR3: TGTGCCATCAGTGATCCGGACAGGAGTGGGAAACTGTTTTTT.